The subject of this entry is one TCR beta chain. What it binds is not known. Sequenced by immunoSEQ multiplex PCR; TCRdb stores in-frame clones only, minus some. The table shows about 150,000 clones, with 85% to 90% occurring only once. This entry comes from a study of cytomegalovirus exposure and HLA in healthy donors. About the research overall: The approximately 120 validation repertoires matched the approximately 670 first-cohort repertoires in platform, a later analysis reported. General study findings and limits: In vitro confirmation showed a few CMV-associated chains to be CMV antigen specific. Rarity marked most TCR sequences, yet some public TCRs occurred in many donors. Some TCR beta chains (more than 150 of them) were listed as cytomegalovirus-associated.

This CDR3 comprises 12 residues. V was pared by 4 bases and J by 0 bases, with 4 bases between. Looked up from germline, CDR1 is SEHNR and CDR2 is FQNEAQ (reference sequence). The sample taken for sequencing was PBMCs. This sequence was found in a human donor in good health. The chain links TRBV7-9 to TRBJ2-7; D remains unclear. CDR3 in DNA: TGTGCCAGCAGCTATTACTCCTACGAGCAGTACTTC. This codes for CASSYYSYEQYF.